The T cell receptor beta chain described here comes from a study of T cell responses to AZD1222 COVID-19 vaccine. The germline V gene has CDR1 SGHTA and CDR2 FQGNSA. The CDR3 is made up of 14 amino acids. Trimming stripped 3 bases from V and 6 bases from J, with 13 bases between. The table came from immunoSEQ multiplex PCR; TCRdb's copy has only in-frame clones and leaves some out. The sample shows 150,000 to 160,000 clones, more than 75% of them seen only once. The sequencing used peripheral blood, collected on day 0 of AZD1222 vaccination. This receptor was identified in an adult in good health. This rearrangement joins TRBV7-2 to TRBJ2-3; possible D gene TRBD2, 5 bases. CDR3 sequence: CASSFGGSGDTQYF. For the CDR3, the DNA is TGTGCCAGCAGCTTCGGTGGGTCGGGGGATACGCAGTATTTT.